These T cell receptor beta chains were read from a single sample in a study of T-cell memory formation after mild COVID-19. TCRdb redid the calling of the 5' RACE reads with MiXCR, one entry per CDR3 protein. The data contain some 300,000 distinct CDR3 sequences, around a fifth of them singletons. Sequenced: PBMCs or a T cell subset sorted from them (not recorded which). The receptors were gathered from a man between 18 and 29 years old who had mild COVID-19 (a few samples of this study predate the infection). Cell type and time point are not known. The CDR3 runs from the conserved cysteine through the conserved F or W. The D gene is left open where the match is weak. Some rows mark clone size as missing; the rest say once, few, many or name a class of expanded clone.

clone_size j_call d_call v_call cdr3_aa cdr3_nt
NA TRBJ2-2 NA TRBV6-5 CASSYSGAEFDNTGELFF TGTGCCAGCAGTTACTCAGGGGCCGAATTCGATAACACCGGGGAGCTGTTTTTT
NA TRBJ2-6 NA TRBV20-1 CSAIRSGANVLTF TGCAGTGCCATCCGCTCTGGGGCCAACGTCCTGACTTTC
many TRBJ1-2 TRBD1 TRBV4-3 CASSQVLDRGDYGYTF TGCGCCAGCAGCCAAGTCCTGGACAGGGGCGACTATGGCTACACCTTC
NA TRBJ1-1 NA TRBV7-9 CASSLVSGENTEAFF TGTGCCAGCAGCTTAGTTTCAGGGGAGAACACTGAAGCTTTCTTT
NA TRBJ1-2 NA TRBV18 CASSPGAGGGYTF TGTGCCAGCTCACCGGGGGCTGGTGGGGGCTACACCTTC
few TRBJ1-4 NA TRBV4-1 CASSQPLRAGEEKLFF TGCGCCAGCAGCCAGCCCCTCAGGGCGGGAGAGGAAAAACTGTTTTTT
once TRBJ2-5 NA TRBV10-3 CAIAMTEQETQYF TGTGCCATCGCCATGACAGAACAAGAGACCCAGTACTTC
few TRBJ1-1 NA TRBV3-1 CASSQGGIAFF TGTGCCAGCAGCCAGGGGGGCATCGCTTTCTTT
few TRBJ1-3 NA TRBV10-3 CAISESHGLSGNTIYF TGTGCCATCAGTGAGTCGCACGGGCTCTCTGGAAACACCATATATTTT
NA TRBJ2-2 NA TRBV25-1 CASSSAQTGELFF TGTGCCAGCAGTTCTGCCCAGACCGGGGAGCTGTTTTTT
few TRBJ1-2 TRBD1 TRBV9 CASSADRDRGHFGYTF TGTGCCAGCAGCGCTGACCGGGACAGGGGGCATTTTGGCTACACCTTC
NA TRBJ1-4 TRBD1 TRBV12-3/TRBV12-4 CASSLGTEGKKLFF TGTGCCAGCAGTCTTGGGACAGAGGGGAAAAAACTGTTTTTT
few TRBJ2-7 TRBD2 TRBV4-2 CASSRLAGDGSYEQYF TGTGCCAGCAGCCGTCTAGCGGGGGACGGCTCCTACGAGCAGTACTTC
NA TRBJ2-6 NA TRBV9 CASSVGPGTGANVLTF TGTGCCAGCAGCGTAGGACCGGGAACTGGGGCCAACGTCCTGACTTTC
NA TRBJ1-2 TRBD1 TRBV28 CASSEIPTGGYGYTF TGTGCCAGCAGTGAAATCCCGACAGGGGGTTATGGCTACACCTTC
few TRBJ2-5 TRBD1 TRBV20-1 CSARKPETGGETQYF TGCAGTGCGCGGAAGCCGGAGACAGGGGGAGAGACCCAGTACTTC
NA TRBJ2-3 TRBD2 TRBV7-8 CASSFRGGDPTDTQYF TGTGCCAGCAGCTTCCGCGGGGGGGACCCCACAGATACGCAGTATTTT
few TRBJ2-3 TRBD2 TRBV20-1 CSATNQRGGPDTQYF TGCAGTGCTACAAACCAGCGGGGGGGCCCAGATACGCAGTATTTT
NA TRBJ2-7 NA TRBV5-4 CASSQTDAYEQYF TGTGCCAGCAGCCAGACTGACGCCTACGAGCAGTACTTC
few TRBJ2-5 TRBD2 TRBV7-3 CASSPGTSGGAETQYF TGTGCCAGCAGCCCGGGGACTAGCGGGGGGGCGGAGACCCAGTACTTC
NA TRBJ2-5 NA TRBV5-4 CASSLGSGQETQYF TGTGCCAGCAGCTTGGGGTCAGGGCAAGAGACCCAGTACTTC
NA TRBJ1-1 NA TRBV12-3/TRBV12-4 CASSWDNEAFF TGTGCCAGCAGTTGGGACAATGAAGCTTTCTTT
few TRBJ2-5 NA TRBV24-1 CATSDPRTVQETQYF TGTGCCACCAGTGATCCCCGGACGGTGCAAGAGACCCAGTACTTC
few TRBJ2-5 NA TRBV5-1 CASMGGETQYF TGCGCCAGCATGGGGGGAGAGACCCAGTACTTC
NA TRBJ2-1 NA TRBV3-1 CASSQEPPGSRSGGQFF TGTGCCAGCAGCCAAGAACCCCCTGGGTCCCGGTCCGGAGGGCAGTTCTTC
few TRBJ2-5 NA TRBV20-1 CSVPPGNQETQYF TGCAGTGTCCCTCCAGGGAACCAAGAGACCCAGTACTTC
few TRBJ2-5 NA TRBV18 CASSPATGFQETQYF TGTGCCAGCTCACCCGCAACAGGGTTCCAAGAGACCCAGTACTTC
NA TRBJ1-1 TRBD1 TRBV9 CASSAPFGQGINTEAFF TGTGCCAGCAGCGCCCCGTTTGGACAGGGGATTAACACTGAAGCTTTCTTT
many TRBJ1-1 NA TRBV29-1 CSVTVMNTEAFF TGCAGCGTTACTGTAATGAACACTGAAGCTTTCTTT
NA TRBJ1-2 TRBD1 TRBV27 CASSLSEDRAGYTF TGTGCCAGCAGTTTATCGGAGGACAGGGCTGGCTACACCTTC
NA TRBJ1-1 NA TRBV20-1 CSARDATNTEAFF TGCAGTGCTAGAGATGCGACCAACACTGAAGCTTTCTTT
few TRBJ2-2 NA TRBV7-2 CASSLALIGELFF TGTGCCAGCAGCTTAGCCCTTATCGGGGAGCTGTTTTTT
few TRBJ1-6 NA TRBV6-6 CASSRGGRSSPLHF TGTGCCAGCAGCCGGGGGGGGCGAAGTTCACCCCTCCACTTT